This TCR beta chain was obtained from a study of blood T cell repertoires in COVID-19. Study background: Specimens from acute and convalescent COVID-19 originated in the United States, Italy and Spain.

CDR3 size: 16 residues. Germline V gene data show CDR1 as ENHRY and CDR2 as SYGVKD. V dropped 0 bases and J dropped 4; count of bases not matched to a gene: 4. Followed over time, Seattle patients had been enrolled while infection was active. TCRdb's copy holds only in-frame clones and misses some; the assay was immunoSEQ multiplex PCR. Of 250,000 to 300,000 clones listed, about 90% are singletons. The receptor's source is a woman aged 25 to 45 with COVID-19, enrolled during active disease. The V gene is TRBV10-3, the J gene TRBJ2-1, with 9 bases lining up with TRBD2. The sample taken for sequencing was peripheral blood. Written as DNA, the CDR3 is TGTGCCATCAGTGAGTCAGCCAGCGGGGGGTACAATGAGCAGTTCTTC. Amino acids: CAISESASGGYNEQFF.